This T cell receptor beta chain came from a study of early T cells in non-severe SARS-CoV-2 infection. Background on the study: RNA in bulk from unsorted whole blood was sequenced, and chains were unpaired.

This clonotype was recorded many times. Antigen: not known. Study-level findings and limits: CD4 and private specificities were missed by VDJdb matching, which favored anti-spike CD8 responses.

The germline V and J ends were trimmed by 7 bases and 2 bases, with 15 bases remaining between them. The CDR3 has 14 amino acids. Individual cDNA molecules were tagged with unique molecular identifiers. Via MiXCR, TCRdb re-called the 5' RACE reads, giving one row per CDR3 protein. The data show about 61,000 distinct CDR3 sequences, with 10% to 14% seen just once and roughly 1.7% held by the top ten. This chain links TRBV23-1 with TRBJ2-7; D possibly matches TRBD1 or TRBD2 (5 bases each). TRBV23-1 is sorted into the ORF group, with uncertain function. This TCR derives from an adult who was a healthcare worker with PCR-confirmed SARS-CoV-2 infection or an uninfected control (not recorded which). The sequenced sample consisted of whole blood. The CDR3 spells CASKAGRPPYEQYF. The CDR3 DNA reads TGCGCCAGCAAGGCAGGGAGACCCCCCTACGAGCAGTACTTC.